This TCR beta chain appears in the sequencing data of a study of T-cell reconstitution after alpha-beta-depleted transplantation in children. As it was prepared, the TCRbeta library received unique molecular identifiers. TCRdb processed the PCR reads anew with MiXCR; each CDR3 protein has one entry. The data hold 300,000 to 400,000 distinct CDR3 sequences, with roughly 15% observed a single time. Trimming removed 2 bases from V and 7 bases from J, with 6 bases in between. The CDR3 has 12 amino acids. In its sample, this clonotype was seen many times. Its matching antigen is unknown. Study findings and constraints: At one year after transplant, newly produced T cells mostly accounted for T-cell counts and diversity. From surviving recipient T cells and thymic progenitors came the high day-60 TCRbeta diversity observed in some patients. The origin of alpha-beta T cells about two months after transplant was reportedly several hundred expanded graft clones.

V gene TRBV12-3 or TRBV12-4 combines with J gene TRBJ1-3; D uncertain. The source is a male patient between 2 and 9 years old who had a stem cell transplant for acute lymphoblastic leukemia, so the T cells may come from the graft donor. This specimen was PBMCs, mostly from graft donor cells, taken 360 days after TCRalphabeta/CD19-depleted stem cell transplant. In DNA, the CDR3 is TGTGCCAGCAGTTTATTAGGGAACACCATATATTTT. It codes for CASSLLGNTIYF.